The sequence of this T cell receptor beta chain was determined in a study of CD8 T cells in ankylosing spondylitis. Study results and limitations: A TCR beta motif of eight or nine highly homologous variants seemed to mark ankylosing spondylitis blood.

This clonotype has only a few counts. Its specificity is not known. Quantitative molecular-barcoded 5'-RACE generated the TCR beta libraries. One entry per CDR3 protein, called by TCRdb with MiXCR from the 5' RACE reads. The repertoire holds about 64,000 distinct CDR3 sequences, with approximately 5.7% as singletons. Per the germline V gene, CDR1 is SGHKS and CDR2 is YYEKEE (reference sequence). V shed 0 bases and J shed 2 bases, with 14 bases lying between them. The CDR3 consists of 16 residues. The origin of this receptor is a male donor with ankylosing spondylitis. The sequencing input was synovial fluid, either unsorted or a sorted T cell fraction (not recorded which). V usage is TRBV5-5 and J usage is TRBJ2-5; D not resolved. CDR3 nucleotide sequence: TGTGCCAGCAGCTTGGAATTTTTCCTAGATCAAGAGACCCAGTACTTC. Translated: CASSLEFFLDQETQYF.